What follows are 22 T cell receptor beta chains derived from one specimen sequenced in a study of blood T cell repertoires in COVID-19. Profiled with immunoSEQ multiplex PCR; TCRdb holds only in-frame clones, not every one. The repertoire holds 350,000 to 400,000 clones, with approximately 90% as singletons. Input material: PBMCs or T cells enriched from blood (not recorded which). The receptors come from a young man who had recovered from COVID-19.

The chain is built from TRBV28 and TRBJ2-1; tentative D call: TRBD2 (6 bases). CDR3 length: 12 residues. Trimming cost V 4 bases and J 16 bases, with 17 bases left between them. The germline CDR1 and CDR2 sequences are MDHEN and SYDVKM. This CDR3 is CASSSPTSQPFF. In nucleotides, the CDR3 is TGTGCCAGCAGTTCCCCGACTAGTCAGCCCTTCTTC.

This clone was found a few times. The chain uses TRBV9 and TRBJ1-3; D gene ambiguous. The CDR3 totals 15 residues. V was clipped by 3 bases and J by 4 bases, with 14 bases between them. CDR1 and CDR2 (germline): SGDLS, YYNGEE. CDR3 DNA: TGTGCCAGCAGCGCCTGGGATGAGGGAGGAAACACCATATATTTT. This encodes CASSAWDEGGNTIYF. Using reference TRBV9 and TRBJ1-3 for the parts outside the CDR3, the full variable domain is DSGVTQTPKHLITATGQRVTLRCSPRSGDLSVYWYQQSLDQGLQFLIQYYNGEERAKGNILERFSAQQFPDLHSELNLSSLELGDSALYFCASSAWDEGGNTIYFGEGSWLTVV.

V usage is TRBV28 and J usage is TRBJ2-7, with 9 bases that match TRBD2. Trimming took 3 bases from V and 4 from J; bases not matched to a gene: 13. CDR1 is MDHEN, CDR2 SYDVKM, per germline. The CDR3 is 17 amino acids. The CDR3 reads CASSFVLGGRAGYEQYF. CDR3 DNA sequence: TGTGCCAGCAGTTTTGTTTTAGGCGGGAGGGCCGGGTACGAGCAGTACTTC.

This clone was counted once. The chain uses TRBV18 and TRBJ1-5; D is undetermined. Trimming took off 9 bases at V and 2 bases at J, with 11 bases between the two ends. Germline V CDR1 and CDR2: KGHSH, LQKENI. There are 13 residues in the CDR3. The CDR3 sequence: CASKETGNQPQHF. The CDR3 DNA reads as TGTGCCAGTAAAGAAACAGGCAATCAGCCCCAGCATTTT.

The rearrangement joins TRBV27 to TRBJ1-2, with 8 bases lining up with TRBD1. The CDR3 contains 12 residues. In germline, CDR1 is MNHEY, CDR2 SMNVEV (reference sequence). V was pared by 10 bases and J by 2 bases, with 3 bases of the junction left unmatched. CDR3 in amino acids: CATGQGNYGYTF. In nucleotides, the CDR3 is TGTGCCACCGGACAGGGCAACTATGGCTACACCTTC.

V is TRBV7-9 and J is TRBJ1-1, with D possibly TRBD1 on 6 matching bases. The germline gives CDR1 SEHNR, CDR2 FQNEAQ (reference sequence). The CDR3 is made up of 15 amino acids. V was trimmed by 1 base and J by 1 base, leaving 10 bases between them. The CDR3 sequence is CASSLGTGWNTEAFF. CDR3 sequence (DNA): TGTGCCAGCAGCTTAGGAACAGGGTGGAACACTGAAGCTTTCTTT.

The chain's CDR3 is CASSLTGTSYNSPLHF. CDR3 DNA: TGTGCCAGCAGCTTAACAGGAACCTCCTATAATTCACCCCTCCACTTT. The chain couples TRBV7-2 to TRBJ1-6; perhaps TRBD1 as D (5 bases). V gave up 2 bases and J gave up 0 bases, with 8 bases separating them. The germline V gene encodes CDR1 SGHTA and CDR2 FQGNSA. CDR3 length: 16 amino acids.

The chain employs TRBV24-1 and TRBJ1-1; maybe TRBD1 (6 bases). The CDR3 sequence is 13 residues long. Trimming cost V 6 bases and J 8 bases, with 15 bases left between them. Germline loops: CDR1 KGHDR, CDR2 SFDVKD. Here the CDR3 DNA reads TGTGCCACCAGTTACCGGGGGGCGCGGGAAGCTTTCTTT. This sequence encodes CATSYRGAREAFF.

The genes are TRBV11-2 and TRBJ1-2; tentative D call: TRBD1 (6 bases). The germline V gene has CDR1 SGHAT and CDR2 FQNNGV. There are 13 residues in the CDR3. Deletions cut 6 bases from V and 10 bases from J, with 18 bases between. The CDR3 DNA sequence: TGTGCCAGCAGTTATCGACAGGCCCGGTTCTACACCTTC. The encoded protein is CASSYRQARFYTF.

This clone has more than one count but fewer than ten. V gene TRBV7-8 combines with J gene TRBJ2-7; 9 bases agree with TRBD1. J gave up 2 bases and V 5 bases, and 4 bases lay outside the gene matches. The CDR3 totals 14 residues. Germline CDR1 SGHVS, CDR2 FQNEAQ. The CDR3 protein is CASSRRQGAYEQYF. The CDR3, as DNA: TGTGCCAGCAGCCGCCGACAGGGGGCCTACGAGCAGTACTTC.

The CDR3 loop reads CASRSGGRYGYTF. The CDR3 DNA reads TGTGCCAGCAGGTCCGGGGGACGCTATGGCTACACCTTC. The chain employs TRBV7-9 and TRBJ1-2; D is perhaps TRBD1 (5 bases). The CDR3 covers 13 residues. Between the trimmed V and J ends, which lost 6 bases and 4 bases, there was a span of 12 bases. Looked up from germline, CDR1 is SEHNR and CDR2 is FQNEAQ (reference sequence).

V gene TRBV6-5 combines with J gene TRBJ2-2, with TRBD2 identical over 12 bases. Germline CDR1 reads MNHEY; CDR2 reads SVGAGI. The CDR3 is made up of 15 amino acids. J was trimmed by 6 bases and V by 7 bases; bases with no gene match: 6. In DNA, the CDR3 is TGTGCCAGCAACGAACTAGCGGGGGGATCCGGGGAGCTGTTTTTT. The encoded protein is CASNELAGGSGELFF.

The V call is TRBV5-6, the J call TRBJ2-1; 10 bases fit TRBD2. The CDR3 runs to 15 residues. Germline loops: CDR1 SGHDT, CDR2 YYEEEE. J gave up 7 bases and V 1 base, and 5 bases lay outside the gene matches. The CDR3 region is CASSLPPAGGNEQFF. CDR3 nucleotides: TGTGCCAGCAGCTTGCCCCCAGCGGGAGGGAATGAGCAGTTCTTC.

The rearrangement joins TRBV11-2 to TRBJ2-7, with TRBD1 identical over 7 bases. The CDR3 has 15 amino acids. With V trimmed by 5 bases and J by 0 bases, 7 bases remained unmatched. Germline V lookup: CDR1 SGHAT, CDR2 FQNNGV. In DNA, the CDR3 is TGTGCCAGCAGCCGGGACAGCGTCTCCTCCTACGAGCAGTACTTC. Amino acid sequence: CASSRDSVSSYEQYF.

This clone occurred a few times. The same CDR3 is also encoded by other DNA sequences in this sample. The genes are TRBV5-4 and TRBJ2-1; D not resolved. V lost 2 bases and J 3 bases, leaving 6 bases between the germline ends. The CDR3 has 13 residues. Germline values: CDR1 SGHNT, CDR2 YYREEE (reference sequence). The CDR3 DNA reads as TGTGCCAGCAGCTTCACAGACTACAATGAGCAGTTCTTC. Its translation: CASSFTDYNEQFF.

This chain joins TRBV9 and TRBJ2-1; TRBD2 matches at 9 bases. This CDR3 spans 15 amino acids. Trimming cost V 0 bases and J 7 bases; bases outside gene matches: 5. The germline V gene has CDR1 SGDLS and CDR2 YYNGEE. The CDR3 loop is CASSVGPAGGNEQFF. The CDR3 DNA is TGTGCCAGCAGCGTAGGTCCGGCGGGAGGGAATGAGCAGTTCTTC.

About this clone: Other nucleotide sequences in the sample specify the same CDR3. The chain links TRBV9 to TRBJ1-1, with a tentative D call TRBD1 (5 bases). The V end was cut by 2 bases, the J end by 1 base, with 12 bases between. This CDR3 is 15 amino acids long. The germline CDR1 and CDR2 sequences are SGDLS and YYNGEE. This CDR3 reads CASSVGGLGNTEAFF. CDR3 bases: TGTGCCAGCAGCGTGGGGGGACTGGGGAACACTGAAGCTTTCTTT.

This chain's CDR3 is CASSVQVGGTGELFF. DNA for the CDR3: TGTGCCAGCAGCGTACAAGTCGGGGGCACCGGGGAGCTGTTTTTT. The chain links TRBV9 to TRBJ2-2, with D perhaps TRBD2 (6 bases). The length of the CDR3 is 15 residues. V was shortened by 1 base and J by 4 bases, with 11 bases between the two germline ends. Germline V gene lookup returns CDR1 SGDLS and CDR2 YYNGEE.

This chain connects TRBV12-2 to TRBJ2-2; the table assigns TRBD2, which was not confirmed against the DNA. TRBV12-2 is a documented pseudogene. The CDR3 runs 19 residues. The CDR3 sequence is CASRLVSTSGGLNTGELFF. CDR3 nucleotide sequence: TGTGCAAGTCGCTTAGTTTCGACTAGCGGGGGGCTAAACACCGGGGAGCTGTTTTTT.

The chain combines TRBV18 with TRBJ1-1; tentatively, D is TRBD1 (6 bases). This CDR3 has 14 amino acids. Trimming cost V 3 bases and J 0 bases, with 8 bases left between them. CDR1 is KGHSH, CDR2 LQKENI, per germline. CDR3 coding DNA: TGTGCCAGCTCACCGGACAGCGTGAACACTGAAGCTTTCTTT. Residues: CASSPDSVNTEAFF.

The chain recombines TRBV12-5 with TRBJ1-2, with 7 bases fitting TRBD1. The CDR3 runs to 16 residues. CDR1 is LGHNT, CDR2 FRNRAP, per germline. The junction had 6 bases not matched to a gene; V was cut back by 0 bases and J by 2 bases. CDR3 in amino acids: CASGLVPSGGNYGYTF. Here the CDR3 DNA reads TGTGCTAGTGGTTTGGTACCCTCAGGGGGAAACTATGGCTACACCTTC.

The chain carries TRBV29-1 and TRBJ2-1; 10 bases fit TRBD1. The junction had 6 bases not matched to a gene; V was cut back by 3 bases and J by 4 bases. CDR1 and CDR2 (germline): SQVTM, ANQGSEA. The CDR3 loop spans 15 amino acids. The CDR3 bases are TGCAGCGTTGAGGGGACAGGGGTGATTTACAATGAGCAGTTCTTC. Protein: CSVEGTGVIYNEQFF.